The rows below give T cell receptor beta chains drawn from one sample of a study of a mutant IDH1 vaccine in newly diagnosed glioma. Some clones are missing from TCRdb's copy, which holds only in-frame ones; the method was immunoSEQ multiplex PCR. The table lists tens of thousands of clones, 80% of them singletons. Their antigens remain unidentified. Sequenced material: PBMCs, taken from a glioma patient whose treatment included an IDH1 peptide vaccine. These receptors were obtained from a man aged 50 or older with glioma. CDR3s include the opening cysteine and the closing phenylalanine or tryptophan. D genes are given only for firm matches. The size of a clone is reported for some rows only, either as once, few or many, or as a class for expanded clones.

v_call	j_call	d_call	clone_size	cdr3_nt	cdr3_aa
TRBV5-1	TRBJ2-7	.	.	TGCGCCAGCAGCTTGGGGACGGCTGGAGACGAGCAGTACTTC	CASSLGTAGDEQYF
TRBV11-3	TRBJ2-5	TRBD2	.	TGTGCCAGCAGCCCCCCCTTCGCGGGGGGGGAGACCCAGTACTTC	CASSPPFAGGETQYF
TRBV19	TRBJ2-6	.	.	TGTGCCAATCCGGGACAAGCTGGGGCCAACGTCCTGACTTTC	CANPGQAGANVLTF
TRBV19	TRBJ1-5	.	.	TGTGCCAGTGGCGGACAGCCGTATAGCAATCAGCCCCAGCATTTT	CASGGQPYSNQPQHF
TRBV6-1	TRBJ1-2	.	.	TGTGCCAGCAGTGCTTCGTGGGGGTCCCACTATGGCTACACCTTC	CASSASWGSHYGYTF
TRBV4-1	TRBJ1-2	TRBD1	.	TGCGCCAGCAGCGGGCAGGGGGTCTGGGGCTACACCTTC	CASSGQGVWGYTF
TRBV30	TRBJ2-2	.	.	TGTGCCCAAGGGGGGGGGCTGGCCGGGGAGCTGTTTTTT	CAQGGGLAGELFF
TRBV6-1	TRBJ2-7	.	.	TGTGCCAGCAGTGAACTGGTAGTACGCCCGGGGTCGTACTTC	CASSELVVRPGSYF
TRBV29-1	TRBJ1-1	.	.	TGCAGCGTTGAGGGGGGAGCGTGGAACACTGAAGCTTTCTTT	CSVEGGAWNTEAFF
TRBV18	TRBJ2-3	.	once	TGTGCCAGCTCACCTCGACTAGGCACAGATACGCAGTATTTT	CASSPRLGTDTQYF
TRBV28	TRBJ1-5	.	.	TGTGCCAGCCGCCCCCCGGGGGACTCCTATCAGCCCCAGCATTTT	CASRPPGDSYQPQHF
TRBV5-1	TRBJ2-7	.	.	TGCGCCAGCAGCTTGGACACCTACGAGCAGTACTTC	CASSLDTYEQYF
TRBV19	TRBJ2-1	TRBD2	.	TGTGCCAGTAGTAAAGGGAGCGGGGCTAGCTCCTACAATGAGCAGTTCTTC	CASSKGSGASSYNEQFF
TRBV9	TRBJ2-1	.	.	TGTGCCAGCAGCGCCCAGCCCACACGGAGGGCCTCCTACAATGAGCAGTTCTTC	CASSAQPTRRASYNEQFF
TRBV14	TRBJ2-3	TRBD1	.	TGTGCCAGCAGCCCCCTTACAGGGGCAGATACGCAGTATTTT	CASSPLTGADTQYF
TRBV27	TRBJ1-2	TRBD1	.	TGTGCCAGCAGTCCGTCGACAGGGGGCGGTAATGGCTACACCTTC	CASSPSTGGGNGYTF
TRBV15	TRBJ2-7	TRBD1	.	TGTGCCACCAGCAGACCAACAGGGGTAGAGCAGTACTTC	CATSRPTGVEQYF
TRBV18	TRBJ1-2	.	.	TGTGCCAGCTCCCGAGGCACAGACTATGGCTACACCTTC	CASSRGTDYGYTF
TRBV18	TRBJ2-5	.	.	TGTGCCAGCACCACTTGGGGATCAGAGACCCAGTACTTC	CASTTWGSETQYF
TRBV4-1	TRBJ1-4	.	.	TGCGCCACGACTGGACTTAATGAAAAACTGTTTTTT	CATTGLNEKLFF
TRBV27	TRBJ2-7	.	.	TGTGCCAGCAGTTTGGCAGGCCCAAACTCCTACGAGCAGTACTTC	CASSLAGPNSYEQYF
TRBV11-3	TRBJ2-2	.	.	TGTGCCAGCAGCTTTGCGGTTCTCGGGGAGCTGTTTTTT	CASSFAVLGELFF
TRBV5-1	TRBJ2-3	.	.	TGCGCCAGCAGCTTGGGGGGCCGGGGCAATACGCAGTATTTT	CASSLGGRGNTQYF
TRBV6-1	TRBJ1-2	TRBD1	.	TGTGCCAGCAGTGAGACAGGGGTCTGGGGCTACACCTTC	CASSETGVWGYTF
TRBV5-1	TRBJ1-1	TRBD1	once	TGCGCCAGCAGCTTACGACAGGGAGGCACTGAAGCTTTCTTT	CASSLRQGGTEAFF
TRBV2	TRBJ2-5	.	.	TGTGCCAGCAGTGAAGCGGCCGGGGTTGGCCAAGAGACCCAGTACTTC	CASSEAAGVGQETQYF
TRBV21-1	TRBJ1-1	.	.	TGTGCCAGCAGCAAACGATCTCATCACAGGGCAATGAACACTGAAGCTTTCTTT	CASSKRSHHRAMNTEAFF
TRBV2	TRBJ2-1	TRBD2	.	TGTGCCAGCAGTCGACGGACTAGCGGGAGGGTCAATGAGCAGTTCTTC	CASSRRTSGRVNEQFF
TRBV5-4	TRBJ2-1	TRBD1	.	TGTGCCAGCAGCAGCGGCCGGGACAGGGGGCGCGGTGAGCAGTTCTTC	CASSSGRDRGRGEQFF
TRBV19	TRBJ2-7	.	.	TGTGCCGAGACCCCGGTAGGCGAGCAGTACTTC	CAETPVGEQYF
TRBV7-2	TRBJ1-5	.	.	TGTGCCAGCAGCGAGGGTCTACGCCAGCCCCAGCATTTT	CASSEGLRQPQHF
TRBV5-4	TRBJ2-5	.	.	TGTGCCAGCAGCCCTGGTGTGGGAAGGGGCCAAGAGACCCAGTACTTC	CASSPGVGRGQETQYF
TRBV28	TRBJ1-5	.	.	TGTGCCAGCAGTTTATTGGGCCTTGGAGAATATCAGCCCCAGCATTTT	CASSLLGLGEYQPQHF
TRBV5-4	TRBJ2-2	.	.	TGTGCCAGCAGCTTGGGGACCGGGAACACCGGGGAGCTGTTTTTT	CASSLGTGNTGELFF
TRBV27	TRBJ1-5	TRBD1	.	TGTGCCAGCAGTCTACAGGGGAATCAGCCCCAGCATTTT	CASSLQGNQPQHF
TRBV19	TRBJ1-6	.	.	TGTGCCAGTAGTATCACCCCCAGCCCTAATTCACCCCTCCACTTT	CASSITPSPNSPLHF
TRBV4-3	TRBJ1-2	TRBD1	.	TGCGCCAGCAGCCAAGATACAGGGGGCGCCGATGGCTACACCTTC	CASSQDTGGADGYTF
TRBV19	TRBJ1-5	.	.	TGTGCCAGTAGTACGGACCCTGGCAATCAGCCCCAGCATTTT	CASSTDPGNQPQHF
TRBV11-1	TRBJ2-7	TRBD2	.	TGTGCCAGCAGCTCGGGGGGGGAAAACTACGAGCAGTACTTC	CASSSGGENYEQYF
TRBV10-3	TRBJ1-5	.	few	TGTGCCATCAGTGAGGGAAATCAGCCCCAGCATTTT	CAISEGNQPQHF
TRBV5-5	TRBJ1-1	.	.	TGTGCCAGCAGTTTGGACAACGCCAACACTGAAGCTTTCTTT	CASSLDNANTEAFF
TRBV28	TRBJ2-5	.	.	TGTGCCAGCAGCCGGACCGGGTCCCAAGAGACCCAGTACTTC	CASSRTGSQETQYF
TRBV4-3	TRBJ2-2	.	.	TGCGCCAGCAGCCAAGATCTCGGGGGGAACACCGGGGAGCTGTTTTTT	CASSQDLGGNTGELFF
TRBV15	TRBJ1-5	.	.	TGTGCCACCAGCAGAGACAGGGCAGGGAATCAGCCCCAGCATTTT	CATSRDRAGNQPQHF